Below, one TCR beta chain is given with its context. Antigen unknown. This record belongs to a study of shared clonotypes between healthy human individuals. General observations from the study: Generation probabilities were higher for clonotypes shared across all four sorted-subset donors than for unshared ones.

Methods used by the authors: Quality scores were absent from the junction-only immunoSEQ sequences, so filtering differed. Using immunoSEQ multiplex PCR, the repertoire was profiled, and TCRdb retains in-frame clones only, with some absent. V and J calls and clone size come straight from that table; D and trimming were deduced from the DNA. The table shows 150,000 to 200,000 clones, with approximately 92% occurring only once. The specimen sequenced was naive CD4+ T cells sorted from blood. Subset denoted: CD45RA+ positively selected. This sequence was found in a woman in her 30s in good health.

The CDR3: CASSAQGGTEAFF. CDR3 nucleotide sequence: TGTGCCAGCAGCGCCCAGGGCGGGACTGAAGCTTTCTTT. V gene TRBV7-2 combines with J gene TRBJ1-1; TRBD1 is a possible D gene (5 bases). Trimming left V 5 bases short and J 5 bases short, with 12 bases between. Germline lookup yields CDR1 SGHTA and CDR2 FQGNSA. The CDR3 totals 13 residues.